Included here is one T cell receptor beta chain sequence, with context. PCR involved 60 Vbeta and 13 Jbeta primers. Method: immunoSEQ multiplex PCR; TCRdb's copy keeps in-frame clones and lacks some. The sample yields about 98,000 clones, about 74% seen once. These data originate in a study of cytomegalovirus exposure and HLA in healthy donors. V was pared by 4 bases and J by 3 bases, with 7 bases of the junction left unmatched. CDR1 is KGHSH, CDR2 LQKENI, per germline. The CDR3 is 15 amino acids. Material: PBMCs. The TCR comes from a male donor in good health and CMV-seronegative. The rearrangement uses TRBV18 and TRBJ2-5; 8 bases fit TRBD1. In DNA, the CDR3 is TGTGCCAGCTCACTAACGACAGGGGAGGAAGAGACCCAGTACTTC. Encoded protein: CASSLTTGEEETQYF.